This entry describes one T cell receptor beta chain. This receptor's antigen is unknown. No much larger clonotype is one base removed from it; base qualities were not supplied. This entry belongs to a study of T cells after posttransplantation cyclophosphamide (dated by TCRdb to about 2016). The study in broad terms: Using TRB sequencing, the study followed how the T cell repertoire reconstituted after myeloablative bone marrow transplantation in which posttransplantation cyclophosphamide served as GVHD prophylaxis. In 3 patients, up to 3 additional blood samples taken between 2 and 5.2 years after transplant also underwent TRB sequencing, as did pretransplant blood from a handful of patients. Blood from every one of the roughly 30 PTCy patients who had 1-year posttransplant specimens underwent TRB sequencing. Because TRA and TRB clonality correlated tightly in roughly nine samples, later TCR analyses were limited to TRB. Antigen receptor sequencing covered samples from approximately 32 PTCy-treated patients and about 17 of their related bone marrow donors. Public TRB sequences were checked against a database of over 3,600 sequences associated with responses to pathogens, tumor antigens, self-antigens and alloantigens. Overall study results and their limits: Across the roughly 48 patients, TRB clonality was highly associated with recipient CMV seropositivity and CMV reactivation, and diversity with PTCy was similar to that in the CNI/methotrexate controls. The TRB repertoires of T cells infiltrating skin or GI tract showed only limited overlap with the TRB repertoires of T cells in blood. Donor-recipient similarity was low at 1-2 months but increased during the first year, and donor CD8+ memory clones often dominated later blood repertoires.

The CDR3 starts with the cysteine, ends with the phenylalanine, and has 13 residues. CDR3 DNA is the only sequence kept; it has 39 bases, read in frame from the first base. V is clipped by 0 bases and J by 8 bases, and the sequence between their germline boundaries is 8 bases long. CDR1 and CDR2 are read off the germline V gene as LGHNA and YSLEER. Related bone marrow donors provided peripheral blood samples on the day of marrow donation. Peripheral blood and bone marrow mononuclear cells were isolated by Ficoll-Hypaque density centrifugation and were cryopreserved. Genomic DNA was the input for TRB sequencing, which was run either with the immunoSEQ assay at survey resolution or with the hsTCRB kit. In the source study's methods: Initial read processing used immunoSEQ software, and repertoire analyses used the LymphoSeq R package. For each TRB dataset, clonality was calculated as 1 minus normalized Shannon entropy, and the Gini coefficient was computed as well. To infer phenotypes in unsorted samples, TRB sequences from sorted subsets of the recipient or donor were mapped onto the unsorted samples of the same recipient. TCRdb holds this immuneACCESS table with in-frame rearrangements only. Some clones are missing; in checked studies, unresolved V genes explain under half, and the rest has no known cause. That table supplies the V and J calls and clone size; D and trimming were determined from the DNA. The table for this sample lists fewer than 55,000 clones; 90% to 95% of them were counted only once. The ten largest clones capture around 2.8% of the sample.

Sequencing used PBMCs. The sequence is built from TRBV4-3 and TRBJ2-1; the D gene lacks a confident call. The TCR was taken from a woman in her twenties or thirties in good health and a related stem cell transplant donor. The nucleotides read TGCGCCAGCAGCCAAGAAGGTGGGCATGAGCAGTTCTTC. Translation gives CASSQEGGHEQFF.